Listed below are T cell receptor beta chains from one sample, sequenced in a study of blood T cell repertoires in COVID-19. Some clones are missing from TCRdb's copy, which holds only in-frame ones; the method was immunoSEQ multiplex PCR. Seen here are 200,000 to 250,000 clones, over 80% observed once, and the top ten hold just over 2.5%. Sequenced input: PBMCs or T cells enriched from blood (not recorded which). These receptors all stem from a woman aged 25 to 39 with acute COVID-19. Both conserved end residues are part of each CDR3. Clone size, where shown, is once, few, many, or a class for clones that have expanded.

V	size	J	CDR3
TRBV5-1	.	TRBJ1-4	CASSLEGQGGEKLFF
TRBV11-3	once	TRBJ2-2	CASSLFAGELFF
TRBV6-4	.	TRBJ1-2	CASSDSGIGGYTF
TRBV2	few	TRBJ2-7	CASRPTGNEQYF
TRBV30	.	TRBJ2-3	CAWSRGTSDTQYF
TRBV3-1/TRBV3-2	.	TRBJ1-2	CASSQFDLQGYYGYTF
TRBV5-4	.	TRBJ2-1	CASSLGTGVQDEQFF
TRBV10-3	.	TRBJ1-1	CAIRPPGLANTEAFF
TRBV2	.	TRBJ1-3	CASTPGTENTIYF
TRBV4-1	.	TRBJ2-1	CASSQVVIGGSYNEQFF
TRBV19	.	TRBJ2-5	CASSGEGAYETQYF
TRBV20-1	.	TRBJ2-5	CSARGSETQYF
TRBV11-1	few	TRBJ2-5	CASSPRQKEETQYF
TRBV13	.	TRBJ2-2	CASSLGLRDMNTGELFF
TRBV29-1	.	TRBJ1-1	CSVGGDEAFF
TRBV27	.	TRBJ1-6	CASSLGLGAQPLHF
TRBV5-4	.	TRBJ1-1	CASSFPDGDTEAFF
TRBV19	.	TRBJ1-5	CASSYREINQPQHF
TRBV6-2/TRBV6-3	.	TRBJ1-1	CASSYPRWQGKIFNTEAFF
TRBV7-6	.	TRBJ2-7	CASSARPDTSSYEQYF
TRBV7-6	.	TRBJ2-7	CASSRTSGRPLEQYF
TRBV5-8	.	TRBJ1-2	CASSPTGPYYGYTF
TRBV6-4	.	TRBJ2-2	CASNPRGGFANTGELFF
TRBV27	.	TRBJ1-1	CASSVARDREPNTEAFF
TRBV2	.	TRBJ2-6	CASSGRDRVSSGANVLTF
TRBV27	.	TRBJ1-6	CASSSSLSSYNSPLHF
TRBV2	.	TRBJ1-3	CASSDVGGSGNTIYF
TRBV6-5	.	TRBJ2-3	CASWPWGGRPDTQYF